This T cell receptor beta chain was documented in a study of T cell responses to AZD1222 COVID-19 vaccine (dated by TCRdb to 2020 to 2023). A note on the overall study: TCR sequencing was performed for approximately 240 trial participants, of whom some 200 were given two doses of AZD1222 and 26 were given two doses of MenACWY control vaccine. Enrollment into the trials was organized by age into subgroups of 18-55, 56-69 and 70-plus years, and those subgroups contained about 160, 30 and 59 TCR-sequenced participants, respectively.

About this clone itself: Its antigen is still unknown. No per-base quality is available; no much larger clone lies one base away.

V sheds 2 bases and J sheds 7 bases, leaving 15 bases between their ends. From the cysteine through the phenylalanine, the CDR3 covers 15 amino acids. Only the CDR3 DNA is retained, 45 bases long and in frame from the first base. CDR1 and CDR2, per the germline V gene, are SGHVS and FNYEAQ. Overall study outcomes, separate from this receptor: Because no samples from the day 14 peak response were available, repertoires could be characterized only after the peak T cell response. Vaccine-associated CD4 TCRs spanned the whole spike protein, with dominant responses in regions 160-218 and 743-854. Participants were mostly white British, with more females than males. The authors suggested clonal diversity may have been underestimated. Spike-specific TCR breadth and depth rose significantly after two AZD1222 doses compared with day 0 and with MenACWY recipients. The 56-69-year group was small, and its depth increase did not reach significance, likely because of low power. Epitopes outside the regions mutated in the B.1.351 and B.1.1.7 variants were reportedly recognized by nearly half of the unique spike-specific TCRs. Conclusions about previously exposed vaccinees were limited because only five to seven AZD1222 recipients were SARS-CoV-2 seropositive at baseline.

The intended sense of this specimen's time point label: about 28 days (+/-7) after the second vaccine dose. AZD1222 recipients with second doses at about 4 weeks or about 12 weeks were pooled, because spike-specific TCR depth and breadth did not differ between schedules. Samples from vaccinated people were obtained from the UK trials COV001 and COV002, which included a single-blind randomized controlled phase 2/3 trial of AZD1222 (ChAdOx1 nCoV-19) in healthy adults. Trial participant PBMC samples were collected at day 0 and day 28 after the second dose for TCRbeta chain sequencing. The CDR3 regions of human TCRbeta chains were analyzed by immunosequencing. Per the authors' processing: Repertoire TCRs were matched against a reference library of SARS-CoV-2-specific TCRs generated with the MIRA antigen-specificity platform. Breadth was defined as the fraction of unique TCRs that were SARS-CoV-2-associated. Depth was defined as the fraction of total T cells that were SARS-CoV-2-associated. Using the MIRA data, every spike-specific TCR was mapped to the spike region that the TCR reacted to and assigned to either a CD4 or a CD8 class. Log10-transformed breadth and depth values were compared by one-way ANOVA with Sidak's multiple comparisons tests. TCRdb took over this immuneACCESS table, retaining in-frame rearrangements with V and J assigned. Such tables are incomplete; in checked studies, under half of the missing clones stem from an unresolved V gene, and the remainder is unexplained. The V and J calls and clone size come from that table; D and trimming were worked out from the DNA. This sample is represented by some 150,000 clones; approximately 91% of them were singletons. 1.5% to 2.5% of the sample rests with the top ten.

The input for sequencing was peripheral blood, taken 28 days after the second AZD1222 dose. This sequence originates from an adult who received the AZD1222 COVID-19 vaccine. The receptor chain draws on TRBV7-6 and TRBJ2-1, with the D gene call left open. The CDR3 region has the sequence CASSLQAAPLNEQFF. Here is the DNA: TGTGCCAGCAGCTTACAAGCAGCTCCTTTGAATGAGCAGTTCTTC.